These 17 T cell receptor beta chains originate from one sample sequenced in a study of blood T cell repertoires in COVID-19. The repertoire was sequenced with immunoSEQ multiplex PCR; TCRdb's copy has only in-frame clones and lacks some. The profile shows approximately 300,000 clones, 70% to 90% of them singletons. Material for sequencing was peripheral blood. The receptors stem from a woman aged 45-65 years with COVID-19, enrolled during active disease.

J is TRBJ2-3 and V is TRBV7-2, with 7 positions matching TRBD1. V was pared by 4 bases and J by 1 base, with 14 bases of the junction left unmatched. Per the germline V gene, CDR1 is SGHTA and CDR2 is FQGNSA. This CDR3 spans 18 amino acids. The CDR3 DNA is TGTGCCAGCAGCTCCCGGGACAGCATAAACGTTGGCACAGATACGCAGTATTTT. It translates to CASSSRDSINVGTDTQYF.

The V gene is TRBV21-1, the J gene TRBJ2-3; TRBD1, the D gene given by the table, was not confirmed from the DNA. TRBV21-1 is flagged as a pseudogene. The CDR3 totals 14 residues. CDR3: CASSKAMGQGTQYF. The CDR3, as DNA: TGTGCCAGCAGCAAAGCAATGGGACAGGGGACGCAGTATTTT.

The chain couples TRBV14 to TRBJ2-4; TRBD1 is a possible D gene (5 bases). Deletions cut 4 bases from V and 5 bases from J, with 9 bases between. Germline-derived CDR1 and CDR2 are SGHDN and FVKESK. The length of the CDR3 is 13 residues. In nucleotides, the CDR3 is TGTGCCAGCAGCCTTCAGACAGAAAACATTCAGTACTTC. Its translation is CASSLQTENIQYF.

This clone was seen a few times. The V gene is TRBV2, the J gene TRBJ2-4; D ambiguous. There are 13 residues in the CDR3. Germline values: CDR1 SNHLY, CDR2 FYNNEI. Trimming took off 7 bases at V and 4 bases at J, with 11 bases between the two ends. DNA for the CDR3: TGTGCCAGCAATATCGCGACAAAAAACATTCAGTACTTC. This translates into CASNIATKNIQYF.

This sequence joins TRBV5-4 and TRBJ1-2, with 7 bases matching TRBD1. Trimming at V came to 4 bases and at J to 1 base, leaving 7 bases not matched to a gene. This CDR3 comprises 15 residues. CDR1 SGHNT and CDR2 YYREEE come from the germline V gene (reference sequence). The CDR3 DNA reads as TGTGCCAGCAGCACTGGGACAGCTTTTAACTATGGCTACACCTTC. Its protein is CASSTGTAFNYGYTF.

V is TRBV6-5 and J is TRBJ2-1; D uncertain. Germline V lookup: CDR1 MNHEY, CDR2 SVGAGI. The CDR3 runs 14 residues. V dropped 0 bases and J dropped 10 bases, with 13 bases sitting between them. The CDR3, as DNA: TGTGCCAGCAGTTACTCGTCTACCCGGGTGGAGCAGTTCTTC. Protein product: CASSYSSTRVEQFF.

This sequence joins TRBV5-1 and TRBJ1-1; TRBD1 aligns across 7 bases. Germline lookup yields CDR1 SGHRS and CDR2 YFSETQ. This CDR3 has 16 amino acids. Unmatched junction bases numbered 7, after V lost 2 bases and J lost 0 bases. In nucleotides, the CDR3 is TGCGCCAGCAGCTTTGGGACAGCTATAGTGAACACTGAAGCTTTCTTT. Protein sequence: CASSFGTAIVNTEAFF.

As regards this clone: Other DNA sequences in this specimen translate into the identical CDR3. V and J are TRBV7-3 and TRBJ2-7; 9 positions match TRBD2. V was clipped by 3 bases and J by 4 bases; unmatched bases: 7. This CDR3 has 15 amino acids. Per the germline V gene, CDR1 is SGHTA and CDR2 is FQGTGA. CDR3 residues: CASSLGVAGVYEQYF. The CDR3 nucleotides are TGTGCCAGCAGCTTGGGGGTAGCGGGAGTGTACGAGCAGTACTTC.

On this clone: The sample holds other DNA sequences that translate to the same CDR3. This CDR3 reads CASSPQGMNTEAFF. CDR3 coding DNA: TGTGCCAGCTCACCCCAGGGGATGAACACTGAAGCTTTCTTT. The chain has TRBV18 and TRBJ1-1; D might be TRBD1 (6 bases). V gave up 3 bases and J gave up 0 bases, with 8 bases separating them. This CDR3 has 14 amino acids. The germline V gene encodes CDR1 KGHSH and CDR2 LQKENI.

This sequence joins TRBV27 and TRBJ2-7; D not certain. The germline V gene has CDR1 MNHEY and CDR2 SMNVEV (reference sequence). The CDR3 spans 13 residues. V gave up 0 bases and J gave up 4 bases, with 7 bases separating them. The CDR3 DNA reads TGTGCCAGCAGTTTATCCCTCGGGTACGAGCAGTACTTC. Encoded protein: CASSLSLGYEQYF.

There are a few counts of this clone. The chain is built from TRBV28 and TRBJ2-2; 10 nucleotides match TRBD2. This CDR3 contains 18 residues. The V gene's germline CDR1 is MDHEN and CDR2 SYDVKM. V dropped 5 bases and J dropped 2; count of bases not matched to a gene: 11. This CDR3 is CASSPLPGLAQNTGELFF. DNA for the CDR3: TGTGCCAGCAGTCCACTTCCGGGACTAGCGCAAAACACCGGGGAGCTGTTTTTT.

J is TRBJ1-2 and V is TRBV10-3; TRBD1 aligns across 10 bases. The germline CDR1 and CDR2 sequences are ENHRY and SYGVKD. The CDR3 totals 14 residues. V trimming: 7 bases; J trimming: 5 bases; junction bases outside the gene matches: 7. CDR3 DNA: TGTGCCATCAATTCGGGACAGGGGAGATATGGCTACACCTTC. Residues: CAINSGQGRYGYTF.

The rearrangement uses TRBV5-1 and TRBJ1-4; TRBD1 agrees at 8 bases. The junction had 6 bases not matched to a gene; V was cut back by 7 bases and J by 4 bases. CDR1 and CDR2 from the germline V gene are SGHRS and YFSETQ. The CDR3 totals 14 residues. The CDR3 coding sequence is TGCGCCAGCGCGCCGGGACAGGATAATGAAAAACTGTTTTTT. Residues: CASAPGQDNEKLFF.

J is TRBJ2-1 and V is TRBV28; D may be TRBD1 (7 bases). Per germline, CDR1 MDHEN and CDR2 SYDVKM. The CDR3 spans 15 residues. V dropped 5 bases and J dropped 4 bases, with 15 bases sitting between them. The CDR3, as DNA: TGTGCCAGCAGTCCGCAGGGGGGACAGTACAATGAGCAGTTCTTC. Translation gives CASSPQGGQYNEQFF.

The rearrangement links TRBV30 to TRBJ2-3; 7 bases fit TRBD1. This CDR3 contains 16 residues. Unmatched junction bases numbered 13, after V lost 7 bases and J lost 0 bases. Germline V gene lookup returns CDR1 GTSNPN and CDR2 SVGIG (reference sequence). The CDR3 DNA reads TGTGCCTCGAGGGGGCAGCGAGGCAGAAGCACAGATACGCAGTATTTT. Translated: CASRGQRGRSTDTQYF.

The chain is built from TRBV6-2 or TRBV6-3 and TRBJ2-7, with D unclear. Trimming removed 5 bases from V and 5 bases from J, with 10 bases in between. Per germline, CDR1 MNHEY and CDR2 SVGEGT. The CDR3 runs 12 residues. For the CDR3, the DNA is TGTGCCAGCAGTCACGGGTCCCACGAGCAGTACTTC. Protein: CASSHGSHEQYF.

The chain couples TRBV27 to TRBJ2-1; TRBD1 aligns across 8 bases. V lost 4 bases to trimming and J lost 2 bases; unmatched junction nucleotides: 7. This CDR3 region has 16 residues. Per germline, CDR1 MNHEY and CDR2 SMNVEV (reference sequence). This chain's CDR3 is CASSSEAGGAYNEQFF. The CDR3 region has the DNA TGTGCCAGCAGTTCTGAAGCAGGGGGCGCCTACAATGAGCAGTTCTTC.